Below, 25 T cell receptor beta chains from the same sample are listed, as sequenced in a study of CD8+CD57+ T cells in acquired aplastic anemia. Genomic DNA, the template, was used for profiling of the TCR beta VDJ and CDR3. Using its own MiXCR run on the reads, TCRdb lists one record per CDR3 protein. The table lists 200,000 to 250,000 distinct CDR3 sequences, over 55% of them singletons. Sequenced material: sorted CD4+, CD8+, or CD8+CD57+ T cells (not recorded which) from PBMCs. The receptors shown here come from a human donor in good health.

This clonotype was seen at least ten times. The V gene is TRBV4-1, the J gene TRBJ2-7; 9 positions agree with TRBD1. CDR1 is MGHRA, CDR2 YSYEKL, per germline. With V trimmed by 0 bases and J by 3 bases, 3 bases remained unmatched. This CDR3 is built from 15 residues. This CDR3 is CASSQEDRGSYEQYF. The CDR3, as DNA: TGCGCCAGCAGCCAAGAGGACAGGGGTAGCTACGAGCAGTACTTC.

This clonotype came up a few times. The rearrangement joins TRBV25-1 to TRBJ1-1; no clear D gene. The CDR3 length is 18 residues. Germline loops: CDR1 MGHDK, CDR2 SYGVNS. Trimming cost V 0 bases and J 1 base, with 18 bases left between them. The CDR3 sequence is CASSEYMWEGSRNTEAFF. CDR3 nucleotides: TGTGCCAGCAGTGAATATATGTGGGAGGGTAGTAGGAACACTGAAGCTTTCTTT.

As DNA, the CDR3 is TGCAGTGCTAGAGAATTAGCGGGGGGGCACACCGGGGAGCTGTTTTTT. Its translation is CSARELAGGHTGELFF. The J gene is TRBJ2-2, the V gene TRBV20-1, with TRBD2 matching over 11 bases. CDR3 size: 16 residues. CDR1 DFQATT and CDR2 SNEGSKA come from the germline V gene (reference sequence). After removal of 0 bases from V and 3 bases from J, the junction contained 3 bases not matched to a gene.

The chain combines TRBV20-1 with TRBJ2-1; 8 bases fit TRBD2. The CDR3 spans 15 residues. Germline trimming cut 0 bases from V and 4 bases from J; bases unmatched to any gene: 5. Germline V gene sequence: CDR1 DFQATT, CDR2 SNEGSKA (reference sequence). The CDR3 nucleotides are TGCAGTGCTAGAGACCCGGGACTAGATTACAATGAGCAGTTCTTC. It is translated as CSARDPGLDYNEQFF.

As for this clonotype: A much larger clone lies a single base off, so this may be a read error. Given the absence of the conserved phenylalanine or tryptophan at the CDR3 end, a read error is likely. The V call is TRBV7-3, the J call TRBJ2-7; 9 bases fit TRBD2. The CDR3 totals 14 residues. With 8 bases clipped from V and 6 bases from J, the junction kept 11 bases outside the gene matches. Germline V gene sequence: CDR1 SGHTA, CDR2 FQGTGA. The CDR3 spells CASSPREAGGEQYL. The CDR3 DNA sequence: TGTGCCAGCTCACCACGCGAAGCGGGGGGCGAGCAGTACCTC.

The rearrangement links TRBV2 to TRBJ1-6; maybe TRBD1 (6 bases). CDR1 and CDR2 from the germline V gene are SNHLY and FYNNEI. The CDR3 has 15 amino acids. The germline V and J ends were trimmed by 3 bases and 6 bases, with 12 bases remaining between them. CDR3 DNA sequence: TGTGCCAGCAGTGACTCCAGGGGAGTTAATTCACCCCTCCACTTT. Residues: CASSDSRGVNSPLHF.

This clonotype was seen a few times. The rearrangement joins TRBV12-3 or TRBV12-4 to TRBJ2-7; no firm D call. Trimming left V 3 bases short and J 2 bases short, with 5 bases between. The length of the CDR3 is 12 residues. The CDR3 reads CASSFETYEQYF. The CDR3 DNA reads TGTGCCAGCAGTTTTGAGACCTACGAGCAGTACTTC.

J is TRBJ2-3 and V is TRBV14; D tentatively reads TRBD1 or TRBD2 (6 bases each). The CDR3 runs 13 residues. In germline, CDR1 is SGHDN, CDR2 FVKESK. V was shortened by 8 bases and J by 4 bases, with 13 bases between the two germline ends. The CDR3 coding sequence is TGTGCCAGCGCCTTGGGGGGCGCAGATACGCAGTATTTT. Its protein is CASALGGADTQYF.

This clonotype has a handful of counts. The rearrangement uses TRBV2 and TRBJ2-7; D is unclear. Germline CDR1 reads SNHLY; CDR2 reads FYNNEI. The CDR3 loop spans 15 amino acids. With 3 bases removed from V and 6 bases from J, the gap between germline ends came to 18 bases. CDR3 bases: TGTGCCAGCAGTGAGTCGGTCCTCTGGGGAACCGAGCAGTACTTC. Translating it yields CASSESVLWGTEQYF. Based on the CDR3 plus reference TRBV2 and TRBJ2-7, the full variable domain is EPEVTQTPSHQVTQMGQEVILRCVPISNHLYFYWYRQILGQKVEFLVSFYNNEISEKSEIFDDQFSVERPDGSNFTLKIRSTKLEDSAMYFCASSESVLWGTEQYFGPGTRLTVT.

A few counts support this clonotype. This chain uses TRBV5-1 with TRBJ2-1, with 10 bases lining up with TRBD1. The CDR3 is 15 amino acids. Germline V gene sequence: CDR1 SGHRS, CDR2 YFSETQ. V dropped 2 bases and J dropped 6; count of bases not matched to a gene: 5. The CDR3 loop reads CASSFGQGVGNEQFF. The CDR3 bases are TGCGCCAGCAGCTTCGGACAGGGGGTTGGCAATGAGCAGTTCTTC. The variable domain in full, with the rest retrieved from reference TRBV5-1 and TRBJ2-1, is KAGVTQTPRYLIKTRGQQVTLSCSPISGHRSVSWYQQTPGQGLQFLFEYFSETQRNKGNFPGRFSGRQFSNSRSEMNVSTLELGDSALYLCASSFGQGVGNEQFFGPGTRLTVL.

The chain joins TRBV7-8 to TRBJ2-7, with D maybe TRBD1 (5 bases). Germline CDR1 reads SGHVS; CDR2 reads FQNEAQ. V was clipped by 3 bases and J by 2 bases, with 17 bases between them. The CDR3 extends over 16 amino acids. This CDR3 is CASSFVAGLSPYEQYF. The CDR3 DNA sequence: TGTGCCAGCAGCTTCGTTGCAGGGCTAAGCCCCTACGAGCAGTACTTC.

The chain joins TRBV15 to TRBJ2-2, with no clear D. The germline CDR1 and CDR2 sequences are LNHNV and YYDKDF (reference sequence). This CDR3 region has 14 residues. The V and J ends lost 5 bases and 7 bases respectively, with 14 bases between them. Here the CDR3 DNA reads TGTGCCACCAGCCAGAGATCTGGTGGCGGGGAGCTGTTTTTT. Its protein product is CATSQRSGGGELFF. The whole variable domain, filled in from reference TRBV15 and TRBJ2-2, reads DAMVIQNPRYQVTQFGKPVTLSCSQTLNHNVMYWYQQKSSQAPKLLFHYYDKDFNNEADTPDNFQSRRPNTSFCFLDIRSPGLGDTAMYLCATSQRSGGGELFFGEGSRLTVL.

CDR3 sequence (DNA): TGTGCCAGCAGCCTCACGGCGCGGGAGGCGGCTTTCTTT. This sequence encodes CASSLTAREAAFF. This chain joins TRBV9 and TRBJ1-1; D call uncertain. Trimming left V 4 bases short and J 11 bases short, with 18 bases between. Germline V gene sequence: CDR1 SGDLS, CDR2 YYNGEE. The CDR3 is 13 residues long.

This chain connects TRBV10-3 to TRBJ2-2; 12 positions match TRBD2. The CDR3 covers 17 residues. The trim removed 3 bases at V and 0 bases at J, leaving 2 bases unmatched. Germline assignment: CDR1 ENHRY and CDR2 SYGVKD. The CDR3 DNA reads TGTGCCATCAGTGATAGACTAGCGGGGGCGAACACCGGGGAGCTGTTTTTT. This translates into CAISDRLAGANTGELFF.

In its sample, this clonotype was seen once. The chain employs TRBV19 and TRBJ1-1; D perhaps matches TRBD1 (5 bases). Germline values: CDR1 LNHDA, CDR2 SQIVND (reference sequence). Deletions cut 6 bases from V and 5 bases from J, with 19 bases between. The length of the CDR3 is 15 residues. The CDR3: CASRGGEGRGTEAFF. The CDR3 DNA is TGTGCCAGTAGGGGAGGGGAGGGAAGAGGAACTGAAGCTTTCTTT.

The chain couples TRBV7-9 to TRBJ2-5; D not resolved. Germline CDR1 and CDR2: SEHNR and FQNEAQ (reference sequence). The germline V and J ends were trimmed by 3 bases and 1 base, with 15 bases remaining between them. There are 16 residues in the CDR3. This chain's CDR3 is CASSLVGPTFQETQYF. CDR3 bases: TGTGCCAGCAGCTTGGTGGGCCCTACCTTCCAAGAGACCCAGTACTTC.

This clonotype was seen a few times. This rearrangement joins TRBV7-9 to TRBJ2-7, with no clear D. The length of the CDR3 is 13 residues. From germline, CDR1 is SEHNR and CDR2 FQNEAQ (reference sequence). Trimming pared 5 bases from V and 12 bases from J, leaving 20 bases between. CDR3 amino acids: CASSQRRIDQRYF. Written as DNA, the CDR3 is TGTGCCAGCAGCCAACGCAGGATCGACCAGCGGTACTTC. Based on the CDR3 plus reference TRBV7-9 and TRBJ2-7, the full variable domain is DTGVSQNPRHKITKRGQNVTFRCDPISEHNRLYWYRQTLGQGPEFLTYFQNEAQLEKSRLLSDRFSAERPKGSFSTLEIQRTEQGDSAMYLCASSQRRIDQRYFGPGTRLTVT.

Worth noting for this clonotype: A read error is likely, as this CDR3 ends without the conserved phenylalanine or tryptophan. The chain combines TRBV11-3 with TRBJ2-3; D perhaps matches TRBD2 (5 bases). This CDR3 has 16 amino acids. Germline V gene lookup returns CDR1 SGHNT and CDR2 YENEEA. The CDR3 spells CASSMRTGPSTDTQYL. CDR3 coding DNA: TGCGCCAGCAGCATGCGGACTGGACCTAGCACAGATACGCAGTATCTT.

The chain is built from TRBV29-1 and TRBJ2-7; D is uncertain. This CDR3 is built from 10 residues. Germline CDR1 SQVTM, CDR2 ANQGSEA. Trimming cost V 6 bases and J 3 bases, with 6 bases left between them. CDR3 region: CSVVGYEQYF. The CDR3 region has the DNA TGCAGCGTAGTGGGCTACGAGCAGTACTTC.

There are a few counts of this clonotype. V is TRBV4-3 and J is TRBJ1-1, with a possible D match to TRBD1 (5 bases). Trimming cost V 5 bases and J 1 base, with 11 bases left between them. Germline CDR1 is LGHNA and CDR2 is YSLEER. This CDR3 is 14 amino acids long. CDR3 sequence: CASSYRTSNTEAFF. The CDR3 DNA sequence: TGCGCCAGCAGCTACAGGACCTCGAACACTGAAGCTTTCTTT.

This clonotype has at least ten counts. The CDR3 region is CASSATGDGWGELFF. The CDR3 DNA sequence: TGTGCCAGCAGCGCGACAGGGGATGGTTGGGGAGAGCTGTTTTTT. This chain uses TRBV13 with TRBJ2-2, with 8 bases fitting TRBD1. Germline CDR1 is PRHDT and CDR2 is FYEKMQ (reference sequence). V dropped 5 bases and J dropped 11; count of bases not matched to a gene: 13. The CDR3 covers 15 residues. Full variable domain (outside the CDR3, taken from reference TRBV13 and TRBJ2-2): AAGVIQSPRHLIKEKRETATLKCYPIPRHDTVYWYQQGPGQDPQFLISFYEKMQSDKGSIPDRFSAQQFSDYHSELNMSSLELGDSALYFCASSATGDGWGELFFGEGSRLTVL.

The chain combines TRBV5-1 with TRBJ2-5; the D gene could be TRBD1 or TRBD2 (5 bases each). CDR1 and CDR2 (germline): SGHRS, YFSETQ. Between the trimmed V and J ends, which lost 0 bases and 5 bases, there was a span of 11 bases. The length of the CDR3 is 14 residues. The CDR3 nucleotides read TGCGCCAGCAGCTTGGACATAGGGGAGGAGACCCAGTACTTC. Translated: CASSLDIGEETQYF.

CDR3 nucleotide sequence: TGTGCCAGCGGGACAATCAACACCGGGGAGCTGTTTTTT. It specifies CASGTINTGELFF. The rearrangement uses TRBV9 and TRBJ2-2; maybe TRBD1 (6 bases). CDR1 is SGDLS, CDR2 YYNGEE, per germline. The CDR3 runs 13 residues. The ends were cut back, 7 bases at V and 2 bases at J, with 9 bases in the middle.

The chain employs TRBV2 and TRBJ2-1; possible D gene TRBD1, 6 bases. CDR1 is SNHLY, CDR2 FYNNEI, per germline. The CDR3 has 13 residues. Deletions cut 8 bases from V and 8 bases from J, with 16 bases between. In DNA, the CDR3 is TGTGCCAGCGGGGGCCTGGGCGTCGATGAGCAGTTCTTC. Translation: CASGGLGVDEQFF.

CDR3 residues: CASSSLDSIGNSPLHF. The CDR3 nucleotides are TGTGCCAGCAGCTCTTTGGACAGTATCGGTAATTCACCCCTCCACTTT. V gene TRBV9 combines with J gene TRBJ1-6, with D perhaps TRBD1 (6 bases). This CDR3 spans 16 amino acids. V lost 4 bases and J 6 bases, leaving 17 bases between the germline ends. Germline values: CDR1 SGDLS, CDR2 YYNGEE. Looking up the rest from reference TRBV9 and TRBJ1-6 gives the full variable domain: DSGVTQTPKHLITATGQRVTLRCSPRSGDLSVYWYQQSLDQGLQFLIQYYNGEERAKGNILERFSAQQFPDLHSELNLSSLELGDSALYFCASSSLDSIGNSPLHFGNGTRLTVT.